This TCR beta chain was profiled in a study of neoadjuvant anti-PD-1 for oral cavity cancer. Across the whole study: Around day 43, patients without progression received a fourth nivolumab dose before surgery.

Notes on the study in general: TCR analyses covered only a few patients per response group.

Sequencing was performed with immunoSEQ multiplex PCR; in TCRdb, only in-frame clones are kept and a portion is missing. The data show some 70,000 clones, with roughly 85% seen just once and about 3.7% held by the top ten. To note about this clone: Its specificity is unknown.

Described time point: after neoadjuvant nivolumab, at surgical resection. Patients were newly diagnosed with stage II-IVA oral cavity squamous cell carcinoma without prior systemic or radiation treatment. Analysis of PBMCs was direct, with no culture step. The TCR originated in a person aged 40 to 85 with oral cavity squamous cell carcinoma. The specimen comprised PBMCs, sampled after nivolumab (anti-PD-1) treatment.

The CDR3 DNA sequence: TGTGCCAGCAGTGGACGACTAGCGGGAGAAGGGTCCGGGGAGCTGTTTTTT. This gives the protein CASSGRLAGEGSGELFF. The chain is built from TRBV25-1 and TRBJ2-2; 12 bases are a match to TRBD2. The CDR3 is 17 residues long. Germline lookup yields CDR1 MGHDK and CDR2 SYGVNS. The junction had 9 bases not matched to a gene; V was cut back by 4 bases and J by 6 bases.